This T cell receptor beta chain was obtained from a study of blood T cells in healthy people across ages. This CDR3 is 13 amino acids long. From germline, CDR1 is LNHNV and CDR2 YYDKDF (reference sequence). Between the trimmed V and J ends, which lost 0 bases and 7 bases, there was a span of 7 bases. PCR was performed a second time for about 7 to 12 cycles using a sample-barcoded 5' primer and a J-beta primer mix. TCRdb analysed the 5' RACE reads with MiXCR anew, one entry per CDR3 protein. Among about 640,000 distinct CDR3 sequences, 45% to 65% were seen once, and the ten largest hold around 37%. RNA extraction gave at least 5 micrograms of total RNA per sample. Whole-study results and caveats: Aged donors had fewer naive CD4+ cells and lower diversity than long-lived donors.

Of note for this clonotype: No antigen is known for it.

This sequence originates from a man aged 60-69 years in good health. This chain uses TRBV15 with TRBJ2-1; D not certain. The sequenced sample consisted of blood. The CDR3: CATSRDLTNEQFF. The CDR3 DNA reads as TGTGCCACCAGCAGAGATTTGACGAATGAGCAGTTCTTC.